Below are 5 T cell receptor beta chains sequenced from a single sample in a study of cytomegalovirus exposure and HLA in healthy donors. Researchers ran the PCR with 60 Vbeta and 13 Jbeta primers. The assay was immunoSEQ multiplex PCR, and TCRdb's table has in-frame clones only and misses some. The sample contains tens of thousands of clones, roughly 64% of which appear only once. The sequencing sample was made of PBMCs. Receptors were obtained from a woman aged 40 to 49 in good health and CMV-seropositive.

This rearrangement joins TRBV5-4 to TRBJ2-7, with D hard to call. V lost 2 bases to trimming and J lost 3 bases, with 15 bases between them. The germline CDR1 and CDR2 sequences are SGHNT and YYREEE (reference sequence). This CDR3 is 15 amino acids long. CDR3 bases: TGTGCCAGCAGCTTTAGAGCCGCTGGTAACTACGAGCAGTACTTC. Amino acids: CASSFRAAGNYEQYF.

This sequence joins TRBV2 and TRBJ2-6; D remains unclear. CDR1 and CDR2 from the germline V gene are SNHLY and FYNNEI. Trimming shortened V by 1 base and J by 0 bases, and 7 bases separated the two germline ends. CDR3 length: 16 residues. The CDR3 DNA reads as TGTGCCAGCAGTGAAGGAGCGCACTCTGGGGCCAACGTCCTGACTTTC. This gives the protein CASSEGAHSGANVLTF. The full variable domain, its missing parts supplied by reference TRBV2 and TRBJ2-6, is EPEVTQTPSHQVTQMGQEVILRCVPISNHLYFYWYRQILGQKVEFLVSFYNNEISEKSEIFDDQFSVERPDGSNFTLKIRSTKLEDSAMYFCASSEGAHSGANVLTFGAGSRLTVL.

The rearrangement joins TRBV2 to TRBJ2-1; 7 bases map to TRBD2. The V gene's germline CDR1 is SNHLY and CDR2 FYNNEI. CDR3 length: 14 residues. V lost 5 bases, J lost 5 bases, and 6 bases stayed unmatched. The CDR3 bases are TGTGCCAGCAGTTTCCTAGCGGTTGACAATGAGCAGTTCTTC. Its translation is CASSFLAVDNEQFF.

The chain joins TRBV19 to TRBJ1-2; 10 bases agree with TRBD1. CDR1 LNHDA and CDR2 SQIVND come from the germline V gene (reference sequence). J was trimmed by 1 base and V by 11 bases; bases with no gene match: 7. This CDR3 spans 14 amino acids. The CDR3 DNA reads as TGTGCCTGCAGACAGGGGGCTCTTAACTATGGCTACACCTTC. It encodes CACRQGALNYGYTF.

The V gene is TRBV28, the J gene TRBJ1-3, with TRBD1 matching over 9 bases. Germline V lookup: CDR1 MDHEN, CDR2 SYDVKM. CDR3 length: 16 amino acids. J gave up 3 bases and V 3 bases, and 6 bases lay outside the gene matches. In nucleotides, the CDR3 is TGTGCCAGCAGTTTGACCGGGACAGGGCTTGGAAACACCATATATTTT. This translates into CASSLTGTGLGNTIYF. Looking up the rest from reference TRBV28 and TRBJ1-3 gives the full variable domain: DVKVTQSSRYLVKRTGEKVFLECVQDMDHENMFWYRQDPGLGLRLIYFSYDVKMKEKGDIPEGYSVSREKKERFSLILESASTNQTSMYLCASSLTGTGLGNTIYFGEGSWLTVV.